These 3 T cell receptor beta chains originate from one sample sequenced in a study of blood T cell repertoires in COVID-19. This table comes from immunoSEQ multiplex PCR, and its TCRdb copy is limited to in-frame clones, with some not included. Seen here are around 84,000 clones, around 88% observed once, and the top ten hold roughly 40%. The source material was peripheral blood. The receptor set was obtained from an older man with active or convalescent COVID-19.

This clone was found a few times. The genes are TRBV2 and TRBJ2-5; the D gene is possibly TRBD2 (6 bases). V was cut by 7 bases and J by 5 bases, with 20 bases left in between. The CDR3 has 15 amino acids. In germline, CDR1 is SNHLY, CDR2 FYNNEI. The CDR3 sequence: CASTRQEGFGETQYF. CDR3 in DNA: TGTGCCAGCACCCGGCAGGAGGGATTCGGGGAGACCCAGTACTTC.

The chain combines TRBV20-1 with TRBJ2-1; D possibly corresponds to TRBD1 (6 bases). The CDR3 sequence is 13 residues long. Between the trimmed V and J ends, which lost 3 bases and 3 bases, there was a span of 9 bases. CDR1 is DFQATT and CDR2 is SNEGSKA in the germline V gene (reference sequence). CDR3 DNA: TGCAGTGCTAGTCGGACAGACTACAATGAGCAGTTCTTC. Translating it yields CSASRTDYNEQFF.

V and J are TRBV13 and TRBJ2-6; a weak D match, TRBD1 (6 bases). Between the trimmed V and J ends, which lost 2 bases and 0 bases, there was a span of 11 bases. Per the germline V gene, CDR1 is PRHDT and CDR2 is FYEKMQ (reference sequence). There are 17 residues in the CDR3. CDR3 region: CASSLRWGLSGANVLTF. CDR3 nucleotides: TGTGCCAGCAGCTTAAGGTGGGGGCTCTCTGGGGCCAACGTCCTGACTTTC.